These 7 T cell receptor beta chains came from one sample sequenced in a study of cytomegalovirus exposure and HLA in healthy donors. PCR used 60 Vbeta primers and 13 Jbeta primers. Sequenced by immunoSEQ multiplex PCR; TCRdb stores in-frame clones only, minus some. The repertoire includes 100,000 to 150,000 clones, more than 65% of them detected once, and under 4.5% sits in the top ten. Sequenced material: PBMCs. These receptors were taken from a man in his late teens or twenties in good health and CMV-seropositive.

This clone was recorded only once. The chain links TRBV18 to TRBJ1-3; the D is unclear. The CDR3 is made up of 15 amino acids. Germline CDR1 is KGHSH and CDR2 is LQKENI. V lost 6 bases and J 0 bases, leaving 12 bases between the germline ends. The CDR3 DNA follows: TGTGCCAGCTCCGAAAGAGGTATCTCTGGAAACACCATATATTTT. Protein product: CASSERGISGNTIYF.

The table lists this clone with a few counts. This rearrangement joins TRBV19 to TRBJ1-1; 9 positions match TRBD1. Germline-derived CDR1 and CDR2 are LNHDA and SQIVND (reference sequence). CDR3 length equals 14 residues. The ends lost 5 bases at V and 5 bases at J; junction bases unmatched: 6. CDR3 in DNA: TGTGCCAGTAGTCTCGTCGACAGGGGGACTGAAGCTTTCTTT. Amino acids: CASSLVDRGTEAFF.

This clone was found a few times. The V and J genes are TRBV9 and TRBJ1-5, with a tentative D call TRBD1 (6 bases). CDR3 length: 15 residues. The ends were cut back, 2 bases at V and 1 base at J, with 10 bases in the middle. Germline assignment: CDR1 SGDLS and CDR2 YYNGEE. The CDR3 is CASSVGHGSNQPQHF. The CDR3 DNA reads as TGTGCCAGCAGCGTGGGACATGGGAGCAATCAGCCCCAGCATTTT. Based on the CDR3 plus reference TRBV9 and TRBJ1-5, the full variable domain is DSGVTQTPKHLITATGQRVTLRCSPRSGDLSVYWYQQSLDQGLQFLIQYYNGEERAKGNILERFSAQQFPDLHSELNLSSLELGDSALYFCASSVGHGSNQPQHFGDGTRLSIL.

The V gene is TRBV7-6, the J gene TRBJ2-2; D possibly corresponds to TRBD1 (6 bases). The germline V and J ends were trimmed by 2 bases and 1 base, with 17 bases remaining between them. Germline V gene data show CDR1 as SGHVS and CDR2 as FNYEAQ. This CDR3 region has 18 residues. DNA of the CDR3: TGTGCCAGCAGCTTATCTGTTGTAAGGACAGAGAACACCGGGGAGCTGTTTTTT. Protein: CASSLSVVRTENTGELFF.

This clone was picked up a small number of times. V is TRBV25-1 and J is TRBJ1-1; 9 nucleotides align to TRBD1. CDR3 size: 15 residues. V lost 7 bases, J lost 3 bases, and 9 bases stayed unmatched. Germline loops: CDR1 MGHDK, CDR2 SYGVNS. Here the CDR3 DNA reads TGTGCCAGCAATAGCCGGGACAGGGCCTACACTGAAGCTTTCTTT. It yields the protein CASNSRDRAYTEAFF.

The chain employs TRBV18 and TRBJ2-2; TRBD2 matches at 11 bases. CDR1 is KGHSH and CDR2 is LQKENI in the germline V gene. The V and J ends lost 3 bases and 4 bases, in that order; junction bases with no gene match: 13. This CDR3 comprises 19 residues. Here the CDR3 DNA reads TGTGCCAGCTCACCCCTCGTGACTAGCGGGATTTCGGGCACCGGGGAGCTGTTTTTT. As protein: CASSPLVTSGISGTGELFF.

The chain employs TRBV10-1 and TRBJ2-1; D is ambiguous. CDR1 and CDR2 (germline): WNHNN, SYGVQD (reference sequence). The CDR3 sequence is 15 residues long. V dropped 1 base and J dropped 5 bases, with 12 bases sitting between them. CDR3 in DNA: TGCGCCAGCAGTGAGTTCGCGCTTCCGAACAATGAGCAGTTCTTC. The encoded protein is CASSEFALPNNEQFF.